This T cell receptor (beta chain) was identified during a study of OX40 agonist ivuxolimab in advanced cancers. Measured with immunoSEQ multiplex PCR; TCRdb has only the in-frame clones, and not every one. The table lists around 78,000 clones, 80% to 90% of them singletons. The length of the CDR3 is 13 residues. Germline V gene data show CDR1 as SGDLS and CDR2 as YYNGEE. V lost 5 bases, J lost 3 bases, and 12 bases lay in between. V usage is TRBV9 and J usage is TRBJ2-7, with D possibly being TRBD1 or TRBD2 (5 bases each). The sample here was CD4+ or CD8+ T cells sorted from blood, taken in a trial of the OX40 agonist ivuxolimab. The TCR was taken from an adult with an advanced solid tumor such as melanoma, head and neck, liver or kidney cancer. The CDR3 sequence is CASSEGPSYEQYF. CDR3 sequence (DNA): TGTGCCAGCAGTGAGGGACCCAGCTACGAGCAGTACTTC.